Listed below are T cell receptor beta chains from one sample, sequenced in a study of neurological immune-mediated disorders. TCRdb fed the 5' RACE reads into MiXCR, producing one record per CDR3 protein. The repertoire consists of tens of thousands of distinct CDR3 sequences, with more than 3% occurring once and the leading ten covering 1.6%. The sample comprised PBMCs. The receptors shown here come from a man aged 30 to 39 with multiple sclerosis. The CDR3 runs from the conserved cysteine through the conserved F or W. Fields, in order: V gene, D gene, clone size, J gene, CDR3 DNA, CDR3 protein. A D gene is named only where the DNA matches it firmly. Clone size is shown for a subset of rows, as once, few, many or a class of expanded clone.

TRBV12-3/TRBV12-4	-	few	TRBJ2-1	TGTGCCAGCTGCCCTGGACCCCTATACAATGAGCAGTTCTTC	CASCPGPLYNEQFF
TRBV28	-	few	TRBJ1-1	TGTGCCAGCAGTACCCAGACAGTTGGAGCTTTCTTT	CASSTQTVGAFF
TRBV12-3/TRBV12-4	-	many	TRBJ2-3	TGTGCCAGCAGTTTGAGGGGTGCAGATACGCAGTATTTT	CASSLRGADTQYF
TRBV4-2	-	many	TRBJ2-1	TGTGCCAGCAGCCAGTCCGTTGAGTCGAGCTCCTACAATGAGCAGTTCTTC	CASSQSVESSSYNEQFF
TRBV3-1	TRBD1	many	TRBJ2-2	TGTGCCAGCAGCCAAGTGCTGGGACAGGGATCCATCGGGGAGCTGTTTTTT	CASSQVLGQGSIGELFF
TRBV4-2	-	many	TRBJ1-6	TGTGCCAGCAGCCAAGACAGGGTTGGCTCCTATAATTCACCCCTCCACTTT	CASSQDRVGSYNSPLHF
TRBV12-3/TRBV12-4	-	many	TRBJ1-1	TGTGCCAGCAGTTCCCGCGGCGGGGAGAACACTGAAGCTTTCTTT	CASSSRGGENTEAFF
TRBV28	TRBD2	many	TRBJ2-7	TGTGCCAGCAGTTTGGGACTAGCGGTATCCTACGAGCAGTACTTC	CASSLGLAVSYEQYF
TRBV12-3/TRBV12-4	-	many	TRBJ2-3	TGTGCCAGCGGCTTTTTAGGGGTATATTTT	CASGFLGVYF
TRBV29-1	-	many	TRBJ1-1	TGCAGCGTTGATAAGGGAGACACTGAAGCTTTCTTT	CSVDKGDTEAFF
TRBV12-3/TRBV12-4	TRBD1	many	TRBJ1-2	TGTGCCAGCAGTGGACAGGGGGCAGTACATGGCTACACCTTC	CASSGQGAVHGYTF
TRBV10-3	-	many	TRBJ1-1	TGTGCCATCACGGCCAGGCTGAACACTGAAGCTTTCTTT	CAITARLNTEAFF
TRBV10-3	-	-	TRBJ1-1	TGTGCCATCAGTGAAACAGTAACTGAAGCTTTCTTT	CAISETVTEAFF
TRBV7-9	-	many	TRBJ1-2	TGTGCCAGCAGCTTAAATAGAGGCGACTATGGCTACACCTTC	CASSLNRGDYGYTF
TRBV30	-	many	TRBJ1-2	TGTGCCTGGAGTAACTCCGAGAATGGCTACACCTTC	CAWSNSENGYTF
TRBV20-1	TRBD2	many	TRBJ2-7	TGCAGTGCTAGAGATCCAGCAGCGGGAAAGTCCTACGAGCAGTACTTC	CSARDPAAGKSYEQYF
TRBV20-1	TRBD1	many	TRBJ1-2	TGCAGTGCTAGAGAACAGGGGGCGAGCTATGGCTACACCTTC	CSAREQGASYGYTF
TRBV7-9	TRBD1	many	TRBJ2-7	TGTGCCAGCAGCCGGACAGGGGCCTACGAGCAGTACTTC	CASSRTGAYEQYF
TRBV27	-	many	TRBJ2-7	TGTGCCAGCAGTTCACGAAACTCAGGATCCCCTTCCTACGAGCAGTACTTC	CASSSRNSGSPSYEQYF
TRBV9	TRBD1	many	TRBJ1-3	TGTGCCAGCAGCGTAGACGGACAGGTTGGAAACACCATATATTTT	CASSVDGQVGNTIYF
TRBV9	TRBD1	many	TRBJ1-6	TGTGCCAGCAGCGTGACAGGGAACAATTCACCCCTCCACTTT	CASSVTGNNSPLHF
TRBV28	TRBD1	many	TRBJ2-3	TGTGCCAGCAGTTCGTCCGGGACAGGAACGCCCGATACGCAGTATTTT	CASSSSGTGTPDTQYF
TRBV12-3/TRBV12-4	TRBD1	many	TRBJ2-1	TGTGCCAGCAGGAAAACTAGGGGGCGGGATGAGCAGTTCTTC	CASRKTRGRDEQFF
TRBV20-1	TRBD1	many	TRBJ1-1	TGCAGTGCGGCCGGGACAGGGACCACTGAAGCTTTCTTT	CSAAGTGTTEAFF
TRBV28	TRBD1	many	TRBJ1-5	TGTGCCAGCAGTTTATTTTTTGGGGACAGGGATCAGCCCCAGCATTTT	CASSLFFGDRDQPQHF
TRBV7-9	TRBD2	-	TRBJ2-3	TGTGCCAGCAGCTTTCTGCTCGAGCGGGAGGACGGAGATACGCAGTATTTT	CASSFLLEREDGDTQYF
TRBV4-2	-	medium-sized	TRBJ2-6	TGTGCCAGCAGCCAAGATGGTGCTACTGGGGCCAACGTCCTGACTTTC	CASSQDGATGANVLTF
TRBV20-1	-	many	TRBJ1-6	TGCAGTGCCCGACAGTTCAGCTCCTATAATTCACCCCTCCACTTT	CSARQFSSYNSPLHF
TRBV28	TRBD1	many	TRBJ1-5	TGTGCCAGCAGTGGACGGGACAGGCCTTTCGTTTATCAGCCCCAGCATTTT	CASSGRDRPFVYQPQHF
TRBV10-3	-	many	TRBJ2-7	TGTGCCATCAGTGACAGGGGTCGGAGCTCCTACGAGCAGTACTTC	CAISDRGRSSYEQYF
TRBV6-6	-	many	TRBJ2-7	TGTGCCAGCAGTTACCCGCGCCGGGACGGACGCTACGAGCAGTACTTC	CASSYPRRDGRYEQYF
TRBV5-1	-	many	TRBJ2-1	TGCGCCAGCAGAAGTCTCCGGGGACACAATGAGCAGTTCTTC	CASRSLRGHNEQFF
TRBV6-1	-	many	TRBJ1-1	TGTGCCAGCACGGGGAAAATGAACACTGAAGCTTTCTTT	CASTGKMNTEAFF
TRBV7-8	-	few	TRBJ1-5	TGTGCCAGCAGCGCCTCGGGGGCGCTTCAGCCCCAGAATTTT	CASSASGALQPQNF
TRBV29-1	-	many	TRBJ2-1	TGCAGCGGGGGAACAGGGACGGGCAATGAGCAGTTCTTC	CSGGTGTGNEQFF
TRBV5-5	TRBD1	many	TRBJ2-2	TGTGCCAGCAGCCCGGACAGGGGGCCTTACACCGGGGAGCTGTTTTTT	CASSPDRGPYTGELFF
TRBV7-9	TRBD1	few	TRBJ2-7	TGTGCCAGCAAATCATACGGGACAGGGTTTGGCGAGCAGTACTTC	CASKSYGTGFGEQYF
TRBV20-1	TRBD2	many	TRBJ2-5	TGCAGTGCCCCCCGGGCGGGAGGGCGCCAAGAGACCCAGTACTTC	CSAPRAGGRQETQYF
TRBV5-6	-	many	TRBJ1-6	TGTGCCAGCAGCGCGGGGAGTTCACCCCTCAACTTT	CASSAGSSPLNF
TRBV20-1	TRBD2	-	TRBJ2-1	TGCAGTGCTAGTCGACGGAGCGGGGGGGCCGCGTTCTTC	CSASRRSGGAAFF
TRBV5-1	-	many	TRBJ2-6	TGCGCCAGCAGCTTGAACCAGGTCCCCTCTGGGGCCAACGTCCTGACTTTC	CASSLNQVPSGANVLTF
TRBV20-1	TRBD2	many	TRBJ2-3	TGCAGTGCTACCAGACTGGCGGGAGGGCCCCCAGATACGCAGTATTTT	CSATRLAGGPPDTQYF
TRBV27	TRBD1	many	TRBJ1-2	TGTGCCAGCAGTTTTGGGGCAGGGGGCAACTATGGCTACACCTTC	CASSFGAGGNYGYTF
TRBV5-5	-	-	TRBJ1-1	TGTGCCAGCAGCTTGGGCGGAAAGTACACTGAAGCTTTCTTT	CASSLGGKYTEAFF
TRBV5-5	-	few	TRBJ2-1	TGTGCCAGCAGCATCCCAGCGGGCCTCATTGGGCAGTTCTTC	CASSIPAGLIGQFF
TRBV5-1	-	-	TRBJ2-7	TGCGCCAGCAGCTTGATGGGAGGAAGGAGCAACGAGCAGTACTTC	CASSLMGGRSNEQYF
TRBV20-1	-	many	TRBJ2-5	TGCAGTGCTAGTGGCCGGACAGAGACCCAGTACTTC	CSASGRTETQYF
TRBV7-9	TRBD1	many	TRBJ1-1	TGTGCCGTCCAGGGGGCGCGCGGCACTGAAGCTTTCTTT	CAVQGARGTEAFF
TRBV25-1	TRBD1	many	TRBJ1-1	TGTGCCAGCAGTGAAGATGACAGGGGAGACACTGAAGCTTTCTTT	CASSEDDRGDTEAFF
TRBV7-9	-	many	TRBJ2-5	TGTGCCAGCAGCCCAACCCCCTACCGACAGGAGACCCAGTACTTC	CASSPTPYRQETQYF
TRBV20-1	-	many	TRBJ2-5	TGCAGTGCTAGTCAGGGAGACGAGACCCAGTACTTC	CSASQGDETQYF